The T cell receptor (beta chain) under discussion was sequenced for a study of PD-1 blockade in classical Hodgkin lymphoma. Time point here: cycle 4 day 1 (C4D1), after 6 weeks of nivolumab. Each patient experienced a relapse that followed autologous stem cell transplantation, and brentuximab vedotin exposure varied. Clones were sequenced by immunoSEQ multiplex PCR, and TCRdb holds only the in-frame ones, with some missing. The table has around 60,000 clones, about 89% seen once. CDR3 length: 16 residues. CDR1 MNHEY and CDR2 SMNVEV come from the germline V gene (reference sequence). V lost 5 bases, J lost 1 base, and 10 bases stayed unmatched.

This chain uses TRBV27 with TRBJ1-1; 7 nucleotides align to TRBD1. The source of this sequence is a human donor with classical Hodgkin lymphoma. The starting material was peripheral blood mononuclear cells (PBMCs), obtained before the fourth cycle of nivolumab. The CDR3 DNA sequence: TGTGCCAGCAGTAACAGGGGAAGATGGGGGAACACTGAAGCTTTCTTT. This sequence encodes CASSNRGRWGNTEAFF.